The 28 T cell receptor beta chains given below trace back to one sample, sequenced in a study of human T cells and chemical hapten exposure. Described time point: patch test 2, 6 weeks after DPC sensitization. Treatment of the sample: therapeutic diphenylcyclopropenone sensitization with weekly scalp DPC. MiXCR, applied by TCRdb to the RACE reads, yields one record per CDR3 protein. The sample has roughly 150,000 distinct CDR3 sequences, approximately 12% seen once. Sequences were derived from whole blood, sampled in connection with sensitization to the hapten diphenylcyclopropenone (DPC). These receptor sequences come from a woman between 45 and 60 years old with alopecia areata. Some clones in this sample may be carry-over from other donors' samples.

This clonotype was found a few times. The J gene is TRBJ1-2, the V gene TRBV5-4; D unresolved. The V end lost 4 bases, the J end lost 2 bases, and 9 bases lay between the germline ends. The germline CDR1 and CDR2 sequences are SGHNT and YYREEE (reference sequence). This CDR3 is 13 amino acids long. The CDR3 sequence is CASSPTLNYGYTF. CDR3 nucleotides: TGTGCCAGCAGCCCGACCTTAAACTATGGCTACACCTTC.

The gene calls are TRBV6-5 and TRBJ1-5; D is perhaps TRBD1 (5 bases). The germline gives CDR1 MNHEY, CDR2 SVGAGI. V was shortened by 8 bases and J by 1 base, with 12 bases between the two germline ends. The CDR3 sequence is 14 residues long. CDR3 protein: CASQTGGSNQPQHF. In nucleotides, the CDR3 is TGTGCCAGCCAGACGGGGGGAAGCAATCAGCCCCAGCATTTT.

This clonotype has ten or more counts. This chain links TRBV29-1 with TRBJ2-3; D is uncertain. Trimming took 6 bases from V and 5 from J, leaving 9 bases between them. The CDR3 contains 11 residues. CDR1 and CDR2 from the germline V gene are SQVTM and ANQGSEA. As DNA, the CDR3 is TGCAGCGTCACGTTGGGAGATACGCAGTATTTT. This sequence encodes CSVTLGDTQYF.

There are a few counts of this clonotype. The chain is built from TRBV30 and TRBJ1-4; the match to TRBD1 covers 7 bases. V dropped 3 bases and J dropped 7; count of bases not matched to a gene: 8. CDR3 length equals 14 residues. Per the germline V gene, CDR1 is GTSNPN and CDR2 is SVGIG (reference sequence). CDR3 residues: CAWRGDSSGEKLFF. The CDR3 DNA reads TGTGCCTGGAGGGGGGACAGTTCCGGTGAAAAACTGTTTTTT.

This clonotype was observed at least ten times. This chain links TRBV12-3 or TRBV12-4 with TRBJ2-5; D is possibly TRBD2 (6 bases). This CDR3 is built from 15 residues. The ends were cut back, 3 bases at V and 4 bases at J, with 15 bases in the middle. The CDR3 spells CASSFRHGGRETQYF. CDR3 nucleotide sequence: TGTGCCAGCAGTTTTCGTCACGGGGGTCGAGAGACCCAGTACTTC.

CDR3 in DNA: TGTGCCAGCAGTTACACAGGGTTTGAAAAACTGTTTTTT. Translating gives CASSYTGFEKLFF. The chain carries TRBV2 and TRBJ1-4, with a tentative D call TRBD1 (6 bases). Germline CDR1 SNHLY, CDR2 FYNNEI. This CDR3 region has 13 residues. V was cut by 5 bases and J by 7 bases, with 11 bases left in between.

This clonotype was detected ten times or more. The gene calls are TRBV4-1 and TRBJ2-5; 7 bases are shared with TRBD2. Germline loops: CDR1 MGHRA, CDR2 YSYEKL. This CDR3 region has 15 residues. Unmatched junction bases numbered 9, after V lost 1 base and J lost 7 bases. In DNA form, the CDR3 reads TGCGCCAGCAGCCAAGCGGCGGGAGTTCAGGTGACCCAGTACTTC. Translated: CASSQAAGVQVTQYF.

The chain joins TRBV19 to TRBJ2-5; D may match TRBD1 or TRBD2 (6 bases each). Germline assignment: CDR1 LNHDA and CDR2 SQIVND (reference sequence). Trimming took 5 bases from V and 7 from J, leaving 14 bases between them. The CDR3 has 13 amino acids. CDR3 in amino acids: CASSANREATQYF. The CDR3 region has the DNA TGTGCCAGTAGTGCCAACAGGGAGGCGACCCAGTACTTC.

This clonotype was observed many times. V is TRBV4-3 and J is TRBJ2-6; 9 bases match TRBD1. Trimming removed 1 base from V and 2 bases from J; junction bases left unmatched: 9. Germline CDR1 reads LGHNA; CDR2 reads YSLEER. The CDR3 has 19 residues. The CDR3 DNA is TGCGCCAGCAGCCAAGCTGCCGGGACAGGGACGCCTGGGGCCAACGTCCTGACTTTC. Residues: CASSQAAGTGTPGANVLTF.

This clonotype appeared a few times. The CDR3 coding sequence is TGTGCCAGCAGCGTACCCCCCGGGAGCGGGAGACTTGGCCATGAGCAGTTCTTC. As protein: CASSVPPGSGRLGHEQFF. The chain has TRBV21-1 and TRBJ2-1; the table names TRBD2, a call not compared with the DNA. TRBV21-1 is a listed pseudogene. The CDR3 is 18 residues long.

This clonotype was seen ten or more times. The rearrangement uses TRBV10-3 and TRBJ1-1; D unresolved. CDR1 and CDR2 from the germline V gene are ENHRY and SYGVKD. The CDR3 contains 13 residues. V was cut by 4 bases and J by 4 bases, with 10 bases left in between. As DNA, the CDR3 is TGTGCCATCAGTGCGGGGAGTAGCACTGAAGCTTTCTTT. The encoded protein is CAISAGSSTEAFF.

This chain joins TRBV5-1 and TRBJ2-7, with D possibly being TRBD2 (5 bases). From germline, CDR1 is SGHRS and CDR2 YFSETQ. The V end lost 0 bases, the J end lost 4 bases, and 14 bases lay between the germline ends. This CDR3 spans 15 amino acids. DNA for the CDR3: TGCGCCAGCAGCTTGGTCCCTAGCCCTGAATACGAGCAGTACTTC. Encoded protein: CASSLVPSPEYEQYF.

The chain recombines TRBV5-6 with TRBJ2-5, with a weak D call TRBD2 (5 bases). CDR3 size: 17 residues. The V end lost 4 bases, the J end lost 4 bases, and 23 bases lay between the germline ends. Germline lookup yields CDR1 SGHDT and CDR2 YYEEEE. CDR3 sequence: CASSPLKGGPTRETQYF. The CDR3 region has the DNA TGTGCCAGCAGCCCCCTGAAGGGCGGGCCGACCCGAGAGACCCAGTACTTC.

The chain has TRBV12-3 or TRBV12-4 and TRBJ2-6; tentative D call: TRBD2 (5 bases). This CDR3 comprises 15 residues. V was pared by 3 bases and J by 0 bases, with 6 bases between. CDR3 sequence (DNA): TGTGCCAGCAGTTTCGCGGGCTCTGGGGCCAACGTCCTGACTTTC. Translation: CASSFAGSGANVLTF.

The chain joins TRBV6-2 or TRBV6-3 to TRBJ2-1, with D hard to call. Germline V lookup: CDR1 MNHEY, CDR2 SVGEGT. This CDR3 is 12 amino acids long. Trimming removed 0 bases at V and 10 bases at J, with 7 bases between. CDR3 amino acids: CASSYSRLEQFF. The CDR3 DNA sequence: TGTGCCAGCAGTTACTCTAGGTTAGAGCAGTTCTTC.

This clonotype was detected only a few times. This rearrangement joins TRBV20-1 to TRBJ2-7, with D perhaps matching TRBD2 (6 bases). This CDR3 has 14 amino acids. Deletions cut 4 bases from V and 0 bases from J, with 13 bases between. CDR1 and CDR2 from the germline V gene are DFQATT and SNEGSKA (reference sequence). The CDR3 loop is CSATGDSSSYEQYF. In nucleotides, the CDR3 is TGCAGTGCTACCGGGGACTCCAGCTCCTACGAGCAGTACTTC.

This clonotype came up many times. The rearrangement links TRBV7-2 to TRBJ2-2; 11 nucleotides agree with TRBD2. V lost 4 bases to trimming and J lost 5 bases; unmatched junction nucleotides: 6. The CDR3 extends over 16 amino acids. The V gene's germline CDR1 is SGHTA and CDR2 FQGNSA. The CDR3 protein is CASSSQTSGITGELFF. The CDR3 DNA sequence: TGTGCCAGCAGCTCCCAGACTAGCGGGATAACCGGGGAGCTGTTTTTT. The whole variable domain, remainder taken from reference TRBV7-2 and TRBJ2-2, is GAGVSQSPSNKVTEKGKDVELRCDPISGHTALYWYRQSLGQGLEFLIYFQGNSAPDKSGLPSDRFSAERTGGSVSTLTIQRTQQEDSAVYLCASSSQTSGITGELFFGEGSRLTVL.

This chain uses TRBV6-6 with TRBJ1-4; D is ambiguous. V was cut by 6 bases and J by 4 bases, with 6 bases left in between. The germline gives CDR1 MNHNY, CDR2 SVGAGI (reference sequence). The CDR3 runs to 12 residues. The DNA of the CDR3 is TGTGCCAGCAGGACCAATAATGAAAAACTGTTTTTT. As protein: CASRTNNEKLFF.

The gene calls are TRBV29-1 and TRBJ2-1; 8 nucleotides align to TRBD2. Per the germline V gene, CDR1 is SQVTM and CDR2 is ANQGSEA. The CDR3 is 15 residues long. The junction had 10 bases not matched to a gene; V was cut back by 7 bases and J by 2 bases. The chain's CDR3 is CSDTTSEVAYNEQFF. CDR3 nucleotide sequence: TGCAGCGACACGACTAGCGAAGTCGCCTACAATGAGCAGTTCTTC.

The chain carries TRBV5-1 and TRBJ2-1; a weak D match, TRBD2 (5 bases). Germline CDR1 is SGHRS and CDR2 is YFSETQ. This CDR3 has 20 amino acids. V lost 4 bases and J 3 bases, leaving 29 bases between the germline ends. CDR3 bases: TGCGCCAGCAGCCGGGAAGCGGTCGGTGGCGGCAGTGTGAGCTACAATGAGCAGTTCTTC. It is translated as CASSREAVGGGSVSYNEQFF.

The CDR3: CSGESGGHEQYF. The CDR3 bases are TGCAGCGGAGAGTCAGGGGGCCACGAGCAGTACTTC. The genes are TRBV29-1 and TRBJ2-7; 8 bases agree with TRBD1. The CDR3 has 12 amino acids. V was pared by 7 bases and J by 5 bases, with 7 bases of the junction left unmatched. Germline assignment: CDR1 SQVTM and CDR2 ANQGSEA.

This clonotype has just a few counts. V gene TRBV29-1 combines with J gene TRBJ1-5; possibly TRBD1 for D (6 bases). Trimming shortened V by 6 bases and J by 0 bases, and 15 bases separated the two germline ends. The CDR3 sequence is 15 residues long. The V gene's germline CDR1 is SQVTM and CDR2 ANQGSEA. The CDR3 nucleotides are TGCAGCGTGGATAAACAGGGATATAGCAATCAGCCCCAGCATTTT. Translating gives CSVDKQGYSNQPQHF. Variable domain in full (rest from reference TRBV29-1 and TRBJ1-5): SAVISQKPSRDICQRGTSLTIQCQVDSQVTMMFWYRQQPGQSLTLIATANQGSEATYESGFVIDKFPISRPNLTFSTLTVSNMSPEDSSIYLCSVDKQGYSNQPQHFGDGTRLSIL.

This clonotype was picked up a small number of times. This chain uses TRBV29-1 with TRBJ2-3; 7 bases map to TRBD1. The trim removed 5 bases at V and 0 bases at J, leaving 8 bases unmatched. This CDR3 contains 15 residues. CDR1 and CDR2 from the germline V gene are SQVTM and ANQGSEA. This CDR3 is CSVIDRARSTDTQYF. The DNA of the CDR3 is TGCAGCGTTATAGACAGGGCTCGTAGCACAGATACGCAGTATTTT.

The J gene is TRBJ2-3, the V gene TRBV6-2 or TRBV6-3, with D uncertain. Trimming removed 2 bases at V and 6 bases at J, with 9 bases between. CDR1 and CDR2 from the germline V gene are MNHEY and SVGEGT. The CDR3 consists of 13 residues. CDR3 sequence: CASSYQPWDTQYF. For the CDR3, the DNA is TGTGCCAGCAGTTACCAGCCCTGGGATACGCAGTATTTT.

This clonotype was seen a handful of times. This CDR3 reads CAYRQGRSYEQYF. The CDR3 nucleotides are TGTGCCTACCGACAGGGGAGATCCTACGAGCAGTACTTC. V and J are TRBV30 and TRBJ2-7; the match to TRBD1 covers 8 bases. After removal of 7 bases from V and 1 base from J, the junction contained 6 bases not matched to a gene. CDR1 GTSNPN and CDR2 SVGIG come from the germline V gene (reference sequence). The CDR3 loop spans 13 amino acids.

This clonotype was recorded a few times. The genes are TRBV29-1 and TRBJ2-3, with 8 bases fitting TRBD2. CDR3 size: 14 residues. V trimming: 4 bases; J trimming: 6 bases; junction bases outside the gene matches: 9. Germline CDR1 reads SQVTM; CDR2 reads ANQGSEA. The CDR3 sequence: CSVVSGAGVDTQYF. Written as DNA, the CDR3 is TGCAGCGTTGTATCTGGAGCGGGAGTTGATACGCAGTATTTT.

In DNA, the CDR3 is TGCAGTGCTATTCCGGGACAGGGGCTGGATGGACCCCAGCATTTT. Amino acids: CSAIPGQGLDGPQHF. The chain combines TRBV20-1 with TRBJ1-5; 10 bases are a match to TRBD1. Trimming took 4 bases from V and 10 from J; bases not matched to a gene: 13. The germline gives CDR1 DFQATT, CDR2 SNEGSKA (reference sequence). This CDR3 contains 15 residues.

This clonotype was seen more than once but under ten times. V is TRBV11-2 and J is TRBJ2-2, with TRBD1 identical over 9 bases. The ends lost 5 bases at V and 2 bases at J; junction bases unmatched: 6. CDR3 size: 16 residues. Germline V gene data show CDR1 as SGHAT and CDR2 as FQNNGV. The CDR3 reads CASSPRDRANTGELFF. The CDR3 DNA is TGTGCCAGCAGCCCCCGGGACAGGGCAAACACCGGGGAGCTGTTTTTT.